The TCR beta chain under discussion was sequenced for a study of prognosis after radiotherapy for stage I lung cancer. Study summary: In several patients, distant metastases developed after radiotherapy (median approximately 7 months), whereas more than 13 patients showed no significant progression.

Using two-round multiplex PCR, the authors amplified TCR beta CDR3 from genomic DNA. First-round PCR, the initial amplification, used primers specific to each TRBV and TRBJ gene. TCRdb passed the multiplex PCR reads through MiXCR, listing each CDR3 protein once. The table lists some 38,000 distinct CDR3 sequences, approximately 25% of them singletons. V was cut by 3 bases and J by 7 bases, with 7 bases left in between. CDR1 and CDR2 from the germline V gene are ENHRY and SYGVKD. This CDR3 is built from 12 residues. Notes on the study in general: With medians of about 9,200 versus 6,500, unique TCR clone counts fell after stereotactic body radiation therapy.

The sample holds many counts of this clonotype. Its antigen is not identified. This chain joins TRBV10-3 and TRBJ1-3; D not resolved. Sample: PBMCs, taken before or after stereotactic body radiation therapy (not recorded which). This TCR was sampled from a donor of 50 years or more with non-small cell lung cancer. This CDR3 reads CAISDQANTIYF. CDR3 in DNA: TGTGCCATCAGTGACCAGGCCAACACCATATATTTT.